The rows below give T cell receptor beta chains drawn from one sample of a study of T cell changes during pregnancy in multiple sclerosis. Here immunoSEQ multiplex PCR was the method, and the copy in TCRdb shows in-frame clones only, minus some. The sample shows around 120,000 clones, 80% to 95% of them seen only once. The sample in question was peripheral blood, obtained after pregnancy. Receptors originate from a female donor with multiple sclerosis, enrolled in a pregnancy study. CDR3s include the opening cysteine and the closing phenylalanine or tryptophan. A D gene is named only where the DNA matches it firmly. The size field is filled for only some rows; it gives once, few, many or a size class.

>TRBV27|-|TRBJ2-1|-
CASSPDSHNEQFF
TGTGCCAGCAGTCCCGACTCACACAATGAGCAGTTCTTC
>TRBV7-9|TRBD1|TRBJ2-5|-
CASSLGTVQETQYF
TGTGCCAGCAGCCTAGGGACAGTCCAAGAGACCCAGTACTTC
>TRBV2|TRBD2|TRBJ2-1|-
CASSDKRGTSGGGEQFF
TGTGCCAGCAGTGATAAGAGGGGAACTAGCGGGGGGGGCGAGCAGTTCTTC
>TRBV19|TRBD1|TRBJ1-2|-
CASSIGLLTGFHGYTF
TGTGCCAGTAGTATAGGCCTCCTGACAGGGTTTCATGGCTACACCTTC
>TRBV29-1|-|TRBJ2-2|-
CSVGVTGADTGELFF
TGCAGCGTTGGGGTGACGGGAGCTGACACCGGGGAGCTGTTTTTT
>TRBV13|-|TRBJ2-7|-
CASSLRFDRLTYEQYF
TGTGCCAGCAGCTTAAGGTTCGACAGACTTACCTACGAGCAGTACTTC
>TRBV29-1|-|TRBJ1-2|-
CSVEDTGGYTF
TGCAGCGTTGAAGATACGGGTGGCTACACCTTC
>TRBV27|-|TRBJ1-6|-
CASSLYVGEGYSPLHF
TGTGCCAGCAGTTTATACGTAGGGGAGGGGTATTCACCCCTCCACTTT
>TRBV6-5|-|TRBJ2-7|-
CASSPDRGYEQYF
TGTGCCAGCAGCCCGGACAGAGGATACGAGCAGTACTTC
>TRBV5-1|TRBD1|TRBJ2-1|-
CASSLLTGNNEQFF
TGCGCCAGCAGCTTGCTGACAGGGAACAATGAGCAGTTCTTC
>TRBV27|TRBD2|TRBJ2-2|-
CASSAYRGRVAGGPGELFF
TGTGCCAGCAGTGCATACAGGGGCCGAGTAGCGGGGGGGCCCGGGGAGCTGTTTTTT
>TRBV27|-|TRBJ1-5|few
CASSFAGDNQPQHF
TGTGCCAGCAGTTTTGCAGGGGACAATCAGCCCCAGCATTTT
>TRBV5-6|TRBD1|TRBJ2-1|-
CARKAPEDRGSNEQFF
TGTGCCAGGAAGGCCCCCGAGGACAGGGGGTCGAATGAGCAGTTCTTC
>TRBV9|-|TRBJ2-5|-
CASSVRWGGLEETQYF
TGTGCCAGCAGCGTAAGGTGGGGGGGCCTTGAAGAGACCCAGTACTTC
>TRBV25-1|TRBD1|TRBJ1-2|-
CASSGGQGVRANYGYTF
TGTGCCAGCAGTGGAGGACAGGGGGTGAGGGCTAACTATGGCTACACCTTC
>TRBV7-9|TRBD1|TRBJ1-6|-
CASTQGAAGGPLHF
TGTGCCAGCACCCAGGGGGCGGCTGGAGGACCCCTCCACTTT
>TRBV5-5|TRBD1|TRBJ2-5|-
CASSGTGDGTQYF
TGTGCCAGCAGCGGGACAGGGGACGGGACCCAGTACTTC
>TRBV7-3|TRBD1|TRBJ2-1|-
CASSPRDRGPTVREQFF
TGTGCCAGCAGCCCTAGGGACAGGGGCCCGACAGTCCGTGAGCAGTTCTTC
>TRBV15|-|TRBJ2-2|-
CATSDGAVNTGELFF
TGTGCCACCAGCGACGGAGCGGTGAACACCGGGGAGCTGTTTTTT
>TRBV5-1|-|TRBJ1-1|-
CASRGSERAFF
TGCGCCAGCCGGGGGTCAGAGAGAGCTTTCTTT
>TRBV5-4|-|TRBJ2-1|once
CASSLAGDNEQFF
TGTGCCAGCAGCTTGGCCGGGGACAATGAGCAGTTCTTC
>TRBV14|-|TRBJ1-1|few
CASSQVGGLGTEAFF
TGTGCCAGCAGCCAAGTGGGGGGTTTGGGCACTGAAGCTTTCTTT
>TRBV14|TRBD1|TRBJ1-2|-
CASSPPGQIVETAYGYTF
TGTGCCAGCAGCCCTCCGGGACAGATAGTAGAAACCGCTTATGGCTACACCTTC
>TRBV20-1|TRBD1|TRBJ1-2|once
CSATGGGGYTF
TGCAGTGCTACAGGGGGCGGTGGCTACACCTTC
>TRBV30|-|TRBJ1-4|once
CACNPPLRQDRNEKLFF
TGTGCCTGCAACCCCCCTTTAAGACAGGACCGAAATGAAAAACTGTTTTTT
>TRBV6-5|-|TRBJ1-5|-
CASSYSQGWGQPQHF
TGTGCCAGCAGTTACTCCCAGGGTTGGGGTCAGCCCCAGCATTTT
>TRBV2|-|TRBJ2-1|once
CASERDEQFF
TGTGCCAGCGAGAGGGATGAGCAGTTCTTC
>TRBV7-2|-|TRBJ2-1|-
CASSLVAKTYPSYNEQFF
TGTGCCAGCAGCTTAGTTGCTAAAACTTACCCTTCCTACAATGAGCAGTTCTTC
>TRBV10-1|-|TRBJ1-1|-
CASRDCVGGRPEAFF
TGCGCCAGCAGGGACTGTGTTGGGGGGAGGCCTGAAGCTTTCTTT
>TRBV19|TRBD2|TRBJ2-5|-
CASSPSVAGEGETQYF
TGTGCCAGTAGTCCCTCGGTGGCGGGGGAAGGAGAGACCCAGTACTTC
>TRBV9|TRBD1|TRBJ1-1|once
CASSRGQGDTEAFF
TGTGCCAGCAGCCGGGGACAGGGGGACACTGAAGCTTTCTTT
>TRBV19|-|TRBJ2-7|few
CASSIGGEVYEQYF
TGTGCCAGTAGTATTGGAGGGGAGGTGTACGAGCAGTACTTC
>TRBV25-1|-|TRBJ1-2|-
CASSEARPGGYTF
TGTGCCAGCAGCGAGGCGCGACCGGGTGGCTACACCTTC
>TRBV27|TRBD1|TRBJ1-1|once
CASSSGTAGAFF
TGTGCCAGCAGTTCGGGGACAGCGGGAGCTTTCTTT
>TRBV30|TRBD2|TRBJ2-3|-
CACGLAGGLGTDTQYF
TGTGCCTGTGGACTAGCGGGGGGGCTTGGCACAGATACGCAGTATTTT
>TRBV5-1|-|TRBJ1-3|-
CASSLVLDRDSGNTIYF
TGCGCCAGCAGCTTGGTTCTGGACAGAGACTCTGGAAACACCATATATTTT
>TRBV5-6|TRBD1|TRBJ2-7|-
CASSSRDRNYEQYF
TGTGCCAGCAGCTCCCGGGACAGAAACTACGAGCAGTACTTC
>TRBV29-1|TRBD2|TRBJ2-5|-
CSVEIYSGRTEETQYF
TGCAGCGTTGAAATTTATAGCGGGAGAACCGAAGAGACCCAGTACTTC
>TRBV6-5|-|TRBJ1-2|-
CASSYRQGHGYTF
TGTGCCAGCAGTTACCGTCAGGGCCATGGCTACACCTTC
>TRBV5-4|-|TRBJ1-1|once
CASSPAAVNLNTEAFF
TGTGCCAGCAGCCCTGCCGCGGTAAACCTGAACACTGAAGCTTTCTTT
>TRBV5-1|-|TRBJ2-5|-
CASSFATPETQYF
TGCGCCAGCAGCTTCGCAACACCGGAGACCCAGTACTTC
>TRBV29-1|-|TRBJ2-1|-
CSGGQNNEQFF
TGCAGCGGCGGACAAAACAATGAGCAGTTCTTC
>TRBV2|TRBD1|TRBJ2-4|-
CASTINTGANIQYF
TGTGCCAGCACCATCAATACAGGGGCGAACATTCAGTACTTC
>TRBV10-3|-|TRBJ1-5|-
CAVSPGGSQPQHF
TGTGCCGTGTCCCCCGGGGGAAGTCAGCCCCAGCATTTT
>TRBV6-1|TRBD2|TRBJ2-1|-
CASSEAGLAGGYYNEQFF
TGTGCCAGCAGTGAAGCTGGACTAGCGGGGGGGTACTACAATGAGCAGTTCTTC
>TRBV6-4|-|TRBJ2-4|once
CASSDPNRDSLAKNIQYF
TGTGCCAGCAGTGATCCAAACAGGGATTCGCTAGCCAAAAACATTCAGTACTTC
>TRBV15|TRBD2|TRBJ2-5|-
CATSRGGLEETQYF
TGTGCCACCAGCAGAGGAGGACTAGAGGAGACCCAGTACTTC
>TRBV19|-|TRBJ1-5|-
CASSITPGNQPQHF
TGTGCCAGTAGTATAACACCTGGCAATCAGCCCCAGCATTTT
>TRBV2|TRBD1|TRBJ2-5|-
CASCRDRGLQETQYF
TGTGCCAGCTGCCGGGACAGGGGGCTTCAAGAGACCCAGTACTTC
>TRBV6-5|TRBD1|TRBJ1-2|-
CASSPRDRGVNGYTF
TGTGCCAGCAGTCCCCGGGACAGGGGTGTTAATGGCTACACCTTC
>TRBV13|TRBD1|TRBJ2-7|-
CASSPGQGAYEQYF
TGTGCCAGCAGCCCGGGACAGGGGGCCTACGAGCAGTACTTC
>TRBV7-3|-|TRBJ2-2|-
CASSFIADPPGELFF
TGTGCCAGCAGCTTTATAGCGGACCCGCCCGGGGAGCTGTTTTTT
>TRBV5-1|TRBD1|TRBJ2-6|-
CASSLETGGSGANVLTF
TGCGCCAGCAGCTTAGAGACAGGGGGCTCTGGGGCCAACGTCCTGACTTTC